This T cell receptor beta chain derives from a study of T cells in Graves' hyperthyroidism and ophthalmopathy. Study-level results: Median prediction lead before ophthalmopathy onset was 5 to 7 months with the model.

Template material for amplifying TCR beta CDR3 regions consisted of RNA transcripts. The HTBI primer set drove a first-round RT-PCR of the TCR CDR3. A single record per CDR3 protein comes from TCRdb applying MiXCR to the multiplex PCR reads. Among 500,000 to 750,000 distinct CDR3 sequences listed, around 46% were seen once. The V and J ends lost 2 bases and 5 bases, in that order; junction bases with no gene match: 2. The CDR3 covers 13 residues. The authors deemed Graves' hyperthyroidism stable absent ophthalmopathy progression within 18 months. Patients aged 18 to 65 with hyperthyroidism were newly diagnosed, with duration under 2 months. The sample holds one count of this clonotype. What it binds is not known.

This clonotype originated in a woman under 30 with Graves' hyperthyroidism. This sequence joins TRBV12-3 or TRBV12-4 and TRBJ2-5; TRBD1 matches 7 bases. Sequenced input: peripheral blood or thyroid tissue (not recorded which). The CDR3 sequence: CASSLSRGETQYF. The CDR3 DNA follows: TGTGCCAGCAGTTTATCCAGGGGGGAGACCCAGTACTTC.